The 5 T cell receptor beta chains below all came from one sample that was sequenced in a study of T cell clonotyping in hematopoietic cell transplantation. Repertoires were generated with immunoSEQ multiplex PCR, while TCRdb's copy carries only in-frame clones and drops some. The sample includes roughly 3,500 clones, 65% to 80% of them seen just once. This specimen was peripheral blood mononuclear cells, taken at the time of graft-versus-host disease after allogeneic stem cell transplant. The receptors stem from a female patient aged 50 to 60 who had an allogeneic stem cell transplant from an unrelated donor, so the T cells may come from the graft donor. Some clones in this sample may be carry-over from other donors' samples.

By share, this clone counts as large. The chain uses TRBV19 and TRBJ1-2; D is uncertain. V gave up 6 bases and J gave up 4 bases, with 9 bases separating them. The CDR3 covers 12 residues. Germline CDR1 reads LNHDA; CDR2 reads SQIVND (reference sequence). CDR3 nucleotides: TGTGCCAGTAGGCCGGGCCCCTATGGCTACACCTTC. Translating it yields CASRPGPYGYTF. Complete variable domain (other parts from reference TRBV19 and TRBJ1-2): DGGITQSPKYLFRKEGQNVTLSCEQNLNHDAMYWYRQDPGQGLRLIYYSQIVNDFQKGDIAEGYSVSREKKESFPLTVTSAQKNPTAFYLCASRPGPYGYTFGSGTRLTVV.

The gene calls are TRBV6-1 and TRBJ2-1; no definite D call. This CDR3 is built from 13 residues. Trimming shortened V by 2 bases and J by 8 bases, and 10 bases separated the two germline ends. Looked up from germline, CDR1 is MNHNS and CDR2 is SASEGT. Written as DNA, the CDR3 is TGTGCCAGCAGTGAACAACTCAAGGATGAGCAGTTCTTC. Its translation: CASSEQLKDEQFF.

The chain is built from TRBV10-2 and TRBJ1-6; 7 bases are a match to TRBD1. The V gene's germline CDR1 is WSHSY and CDR2 SAAADI. CDR3 length: 17 residues. The V gene end was trimmed by 7 bases and the J gene end by 0 bases; junction bases not matched to a gene: 9. The DNA for the CDR3 is TGCGCCAGCATGCGGGACAGAAAAAGCTCCTATAATTCACCCCTCCACTTT. Amino acids: CASMRDRKSSYNSPLHF.

The chain links TRBV4-1 to TRBJ2-7; D possibly corresponds to TRBD1 (6 bases). Germline V lookup: CDR1 MGHRA, CDR2 YSYEKL. With 0 bases removed from V and 2 bases from J, the gap between germline ends came to 8 bases. This CDR3 region has 14 residues. The CDR3 region has the DNA TGCGCCAGCAGCCAAGAAGGGGGAACCTACGAGCAGTACTTC. As protein: CASSQEGGTYEQYF.

The chain couples TRBV7-6 to TRBJ2-7, with D perhaps matching TRBD1 or TRBD2 (5 bases each). V lost 2 bases and J 4 bases, leaving 9 bases between the germline ends. The V gene's germline CDR1 is SGHVS and CDR2 FNYEAQ. The CDR3 runs 13 residues. The CDR3 DNA reads as TGTGCCAGCAGCTTAAGGGACGGATACGAGCAGTACTTC. Its protein is CASSLRDGYEQYF. The full variable domain, its missing parts supplied by reference TRBV7-6 and TRBJ2-7, is GAGVSQSPRYKVTKRGQDVALRCDPISGHVSLYWYRQALGQGPEFLTYFNYEAQQDKSGLPNDRFSAERPEGSISTLTIQRTEQRDSAMYRCASSLRDGYEQYFGPGTRLTVT.